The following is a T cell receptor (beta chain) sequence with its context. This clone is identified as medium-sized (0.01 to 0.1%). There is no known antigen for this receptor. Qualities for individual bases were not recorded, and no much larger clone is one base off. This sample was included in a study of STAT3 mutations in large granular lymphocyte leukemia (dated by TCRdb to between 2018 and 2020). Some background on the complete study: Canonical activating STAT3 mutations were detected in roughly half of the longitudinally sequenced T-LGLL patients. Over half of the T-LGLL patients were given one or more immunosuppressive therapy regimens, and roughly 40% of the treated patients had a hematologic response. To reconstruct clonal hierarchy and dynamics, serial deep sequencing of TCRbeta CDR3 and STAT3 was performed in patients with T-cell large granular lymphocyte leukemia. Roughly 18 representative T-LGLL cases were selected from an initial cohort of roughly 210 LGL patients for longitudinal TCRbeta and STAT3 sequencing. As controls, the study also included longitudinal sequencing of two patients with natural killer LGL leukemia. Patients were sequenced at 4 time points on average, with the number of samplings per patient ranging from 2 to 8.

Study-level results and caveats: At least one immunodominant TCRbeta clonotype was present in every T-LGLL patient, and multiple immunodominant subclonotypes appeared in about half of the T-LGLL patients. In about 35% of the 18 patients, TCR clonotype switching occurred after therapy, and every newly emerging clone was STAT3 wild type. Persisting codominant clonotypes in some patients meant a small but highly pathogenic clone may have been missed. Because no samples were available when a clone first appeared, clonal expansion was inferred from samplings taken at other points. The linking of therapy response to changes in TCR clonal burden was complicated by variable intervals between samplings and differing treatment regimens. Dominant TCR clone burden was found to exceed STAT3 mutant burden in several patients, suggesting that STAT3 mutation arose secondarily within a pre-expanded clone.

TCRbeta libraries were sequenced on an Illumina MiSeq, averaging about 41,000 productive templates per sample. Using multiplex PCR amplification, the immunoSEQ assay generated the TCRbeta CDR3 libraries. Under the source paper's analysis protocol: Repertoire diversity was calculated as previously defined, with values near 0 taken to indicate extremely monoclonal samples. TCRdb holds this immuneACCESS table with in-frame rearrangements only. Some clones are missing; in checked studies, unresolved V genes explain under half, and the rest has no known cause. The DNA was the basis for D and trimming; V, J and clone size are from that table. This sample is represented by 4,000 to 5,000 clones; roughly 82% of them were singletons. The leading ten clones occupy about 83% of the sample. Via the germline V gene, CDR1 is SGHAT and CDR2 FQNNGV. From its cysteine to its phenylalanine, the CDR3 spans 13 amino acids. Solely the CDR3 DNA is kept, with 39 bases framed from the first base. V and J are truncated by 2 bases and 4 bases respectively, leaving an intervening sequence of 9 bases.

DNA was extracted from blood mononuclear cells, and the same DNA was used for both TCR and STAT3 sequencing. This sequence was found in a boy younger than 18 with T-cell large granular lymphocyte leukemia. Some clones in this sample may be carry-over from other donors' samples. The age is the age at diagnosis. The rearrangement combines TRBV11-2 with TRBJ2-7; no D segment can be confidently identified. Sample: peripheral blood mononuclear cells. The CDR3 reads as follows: CASSLPGVYEQYF. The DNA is TGTGCCAGCAGCTTACCAGGCGTATACGAGCAGTACTTC.